This entry describes one T cell receptor (beta chain). Its antigen is still unknown. Random hexamers were used to reverse transcribe the RNA input (roughly 0.5 to 1 ug). TCRdb fed the immunoSEQ multiplex PCR reads into MiXCR, producing one record per CDR3 protein. The sample lists 71,000 or so distinct CDR3 sequences, under 96% seen once, with over 0.09% in the top ten. The data are from a study of CD8 T cells in Susac syndrome. The sequenced target, TCR beta, came from blood CD8+ and CD4+ T cells. The CDR3 extends over 13 amino acids. CDR1 and CDR2 (germline): MNHEY, SMNVEV (reference sequence). V was trimmed by 6 bases and J by 8 bases, leaving 16 bases between them. Regarding the study as a whole: The study's TCR sequencing and HLA analysis covered a relatively small number of individuals, and the study acknowledged this.

This TCR came from a human donor with multiple sclerosis. Input material: CD4+ T cells from PBMCs. This chain connects TRBV27 to TRBJ1-2; no clear D. The CDR3, as DNA: TGTGCCAGCAGGGGTAATGTGGGCAACGGCTACACCTTC. Protein sequence: CASRGNVGNGYTF.